The 29 T cell receptor beta chains below were found in one sample sequenced in a study of T-cell reconstitution after alpha-beta-depleted transplantation in children. The authors prepared the TCRbeta library with unique molecular identifiers. Via MiXCR, TCRdb re-called the PCR reads, giving one row per CDR3 protein. The repertoire holds some 550,000 distinct CDR3 sequences, with more than 20% as singletons. Material: PBMCs, mostly from graft donor cells, obtained 360 days after TCRalphabeta/CD19-depleted stem cell transplant. These receptors came from a boy in the first two years of life who had a stem cell transplant for acute myeloid leukemia, so the T cells may come from the graft donor.

This clonotype was found many times. The genes are TRBV5-5 and TRBJ2-1; D is perhaps TRBD2 (5 bases). Germline lookup yields CDR1 SGHKS and CDR2 YYEKEE (reference sequence). The CDR3 extends over 16 amino acids. V was clipped by 2 bases and J by 4 bases, with 16 bases between them. The CDR3 DNA reads as TGTGCCAGCAGCTTCGCCCCGGGATTAAATTACAATGAGCAGTTCTTC. Amino acid sequence: CASSFAPGLNYNEQFF.

The table lists this clonotype with a count of one. This rearrangement joins TRBV20-1 to TRBJ1-2; D gene ambiguous. This CDR3 is 14 amino acids long. Between the trimmed V and J ends, which lost 5 bases and 7 bases, there was a span of 20 bases. Germline CDR1 DFQATT, CDR2 SNEGSKA (reference sequence). For the CDR3, the DNA is TGCAGTGCTTTACGCTCGGGCCGCACAAGTGGCTACACCTTC. This codes for CSALRSGRTSGYTF.

This sequence joins TRBV28 and TRBJ1-2, with 7 bases identical to TRBD1. Germline V gives CDR1 MDHEN, CDR2 SYDVKM. The length of the CDR3 is 13 residues. The junction had 6 bases not matched to a gene; V was cut back by 1 base and J by 10 bases. As DNA, the CDR3 is TGTGCCAGCAGTTTATCCCCCGGGACAGCCTACACCTTC. This gives the protein CASSLSPGTAYTF.

For the CDR3, the DNA is TGTGCCAGCAAGTCGGGGTCCTCCCGGGAGACCCAGTACTTC. Translated: CASKSGSSRETQYF. The gene calls are TRBV6-1 and TRBJ2-5, with D possibly being TRBD2 (5 bases). V lost 7 bases, J lost 5 bases, and 17 bases lay in between. This CDR3 is built from 14 residues. Germline lookup yields CDR1 MNHNS and CDR2 SASEGT.

The rearrangement uses TRBV20-1 and TRBJ2-3; D gene ambiguous. CDR3 length: 15 residues. V dropped 3 bases and J dropped 6 bases, with 19 bases sitting between them. Per the germline V gene, CDR1 is DFQATT and CDR2 is SNEGSKA (reference sequence). The CDR3 region is CSASSPITVDDTQYF. For the CDR3, the DNA is TGCAGTGCTAGTTCCCCTATAACCGTAGATGATACGCAGTATTTT.

This chain joins TRBV28 and TRBJ2-1; 10 nucleotides match TRBD1. The CDR3 consists of 15 residues. After removal of 2 bases from V and 9 bases from J, the junction contained 7 bases not matched to a gene. Germline assignment: CDR1 MDHEN and CDR2 SYDVKM. The CDR3 DNA reads as TGTGCCAGCAGTTTACACGGGACAGGGGAAGGTGAGCAGTTCTTC. This gives the protein CASSLHGTGEGEQFF.

This clonotype was counted only a few times. The rearrangement joins TRBV6-2 or TRBV6-3 to TRBJ2-5; 7 positions match TRBD1. CDR1 and CDR2 (germline): MNHEY, SVGEGT. CDR3 size: 12 residues. With 7 bases clipped from V and 5 bases from J, the junction kept 4 bases outside the gene matches. The CDR3 here is CASKRGQETQYF. DNA for the CDR3: TGTGCCAGCAAGAGGGGGCAGGAGACCCAGTACTTC.

In this sample, this clonotype turned up a few times. This sequence joins TRBV5-6 and TRBJ2-2; unclear D gene. The length of the CDR3 is 14 residues. Germline CDR1 is SGHDT and CDR2 is YYEEEE. V lost 0 bases and J lost 6, with 9 bases in between. CDR3 sequence (DNA): TGTGCCAGCAGCTTGGTTTTCTCGGCCGGGGAGCTGTTTTTT. It encodes CASSLVFSAGELFF.

This clonotype was recorded at least ten times. The gene calls are TRBV27 and TRBJ1-6, with D unclear. From germline, CDR1 is MNHEY and CDR2 SMNVEV (reference sequence). The V end lost 5 bases, the J end lost 13 bases, and 21 bases lay between the germline ends. The CDR3 length is 15 residues. CDR3 region: CASSPHPDGFGPLHF. The CDR3 DNA sequence: TGTGCCAGCAGTCCCCATCCGGACGGGTTTGGGCCCCTCCACTTT.

This clonotype was counted at least ten times. The V and J genes are TRBV21-1 and TRBJ2-7. TRBV21-1 represents a pseudogene. CDR3 length: 11 amino acids. The CDR3 reads CASRTFYEQYV. Written as DNA, the CDR3 is TGTGCCAGCAGGACCTTCTACGAGCAGTACGTC.

The CDR3 loop is CASSLYGPREQYF. The CDR3 nucleotides are TGTGCCAGCAGCTTATATGGGCCGCGGGAGCAGTACTTC. The chain carries TRBV7-9 and TRBJ2-7; D is undetermined. CDR1 is SEHNR and CDR2 is FQNEAQ in the germline V gene (reference sequence). The CDR3 consists of 13 residues. Trimming took off 2 bases at V and 7 bases at J, with 12 bases between the two ends.

This clonotype came up many times. CDR3 residues: CSGSERGRIYTDTQYF. CDR3 bases: TGCAGTGGGTCCGAACGGGGCAGGATTTACACAGATACGCAGTATTTT. The V call is TRBV20-1, the J call TRBJ2-3; D is tentatively TRBD1 or TRBD2 (5 bases each). V shed 7 bases and J shed 2 bases, with 22 bases lying between them. Germline CDR1 DFQATT, CDR2 SNEGSKA (reference sequence). The CDR3 loop spans 16 amino acids.

This clonotype appeared many times. The V call is TRBV5-1, the J call TRBJ2-2, with TRBD1 as a possible D gene (5 bases). The germline CDR1 and CDR2 sequences are SGHRS and YFSETQ. V dropped 3 bases and J dropped 4 bases, with 7 bases sitting between them. The CDR3 extends over 13 amino acids. The CDR3 loop is CASSSRGTGELFF. The DNA of the CDR3 is TGCGCCAGCAGCTCAAGGGGCACCGGGGAGCTGTTTTTT.

This clonotype was counted ten times or more. The chain links TRBV4-1 to TRBJ1-2; D possibly corresponds to TRBD1 (5 bases). The CDR3 extends over 15 amino acids. Trimming stripped 0 bases from V and 0 bases from J, with 8 bases between. The germline V gene encodes CDR1 MGHRA and CDR2 YSYEKL. The DNA of the CDR3 is TGCGCCAGCAGCCAAGATTGGGGCTCTAACTATGGCTACACCTTC. Protein product: CASSQDWGSNYGYTF.

The CDR3 reads CASSQGGLRYV. The DNA of the CDR3 is TGCGCCAGCAGCCAAGGAGGGCTTCGGTACGTC. This chain uses TRBV4-1 with TRBJ2-7; perhaps TRBD2 as D (5 bases). The CDR3 has 11 amino acids. Trimming cost V 1 base and J 12 bases, with 10 bases left between them. Germline V gene lookup returns CDR1 MGHRA and CDR2 YSYEKL.

This clonotype was found a few times. The chain uses TRBV2 and TRBJ2-1, with 10 bases that match TRBD2. The V gene end was trimmed by 6 bases and the J gene end by 5 bases; junction bases not matched to a gene: 7. The germline gives CDR1 SNHLY, CDR2 FYNNEI. The CDR3 spans 15 residues. CDR3 loop: CASRLGTSADNEQFF. The CDR3 nucleotides read TGTGCCAGCAGGCTAGGGACTAGCGCGGACAATGAGCAGTTCTTC.

V usage is TRBV5-1 and J usage is TRBJ2-3, with unresolved D. The V gene lost 5 bases and the J gene lost 3 bases, with 19 bases spanning the gap. Germline CDR1 and CDR2: SGHRS and YFSETQ. The CDR3 covers 16 residues. CDR3 nucleotide sequence: TGCGCCAGCAGTCGCGCCCTCCTGGGAAGGACAGATACGCAGTATTTT. It encodes CASSRALLGRTDTQYF.

This chain links TRBV28 with TRBJ2-5, with D tentatively TRBD2 (5 bases). The CDR3 is 14 residues long. Trimming took 4 bases from V and 9 from J, leaving 18 bases between them. Germline V lookup: CDR1 MDHEN, CDR2 SYDVKM. The CDR3, as DNA: TGTGCCAGCAGTTCCGGGCCCCCCCCCGGGGCCCAGTACTTC. Translated, it gives CASSSGPPPGAQYF.

The sample holds many counts of this clonotype. The rearrangement uses TRBV28 and TRBJ2-7, with TRBD2 identical over 7 bases. V lost 5 bases to trimming and J lost 7 bases; unmatched junction nucleotides: 11. Looked up from germline, CDR1 is MDHEN and CDR2 is SYDVKM. The CDR3 spans 14 residues. The CDR3 coding sequence is TGTGCCAGCAGTCCAGGGACTACGTATCATGAGCAGTACGTC. Translating gives CASSPGTTYHEQYV.

This clonotype has ten or more counts. The chain links TRBV29-1 to TRBJ1-2; the match to TRBD1 covers 8 bases. Germline V gene sequence: CDR1 SQVTM, CDR2 ANQGSEA. This CDR3 has 12 residues. The V gene end was trimmed by 3 bases and the J gene end by 6 bases; junction bases not matched to a gene: 3. For the CDR3, the DNA is TGCAGCGTTGACGGACAGGGTAATGGCTACACCTTC. Translation: CSVDGQGNGYTF.

This clonotype was picked up many times. The chain carries TRBV4-1 and TRBJ1-4; 7 bases agree with TRBD1. Trimming took 4 bases from V and 5 from J; bases not matched to a gene: 7. The CDR3 spans 15 residues. Germline loops: CDR1 MGHRA, CDR2 YSYEKL. The CDR3 sequence is CASSPPQGRNEKLFF. The CDR3, as DNA: TGCGCCAGCAGCCCCCCACAGGGGAGGAATGAAAAACTGTTTTTT.

This clonotype showed up many times. The rearrangement joins TRBV12-3 or TRBV12-4 to TRBJ2-3; no clear D. The CDR3 is made up of 13 amino acids. The V and J ends lost 8 bases and 6 bases respectively, with 15 bases between them. Here the CDR3 reads CASCEDLGDTQYF. CDR3 nucleotides: TGTGCCAGCTGCGAAGACCTTGGGGATACGCAGTATTTT.

This clonotype appeared a few times. The genes are TRBV20-1 and TRBJ2-5, with D possibly being TRBD1 (5 bases). Germline V lookup: CDR1 DFQATT, CDR2 SNEGSKA (reference sequence). This CDR3 has 14 residues. V was pared by 3 bases and J by 2 bases, with 13 bases between. In nucleotides, the CDR3 is TGCAGTGCTAGCTCGCAGGGCCTTCAAGAGACCCAGTACTTC. This gives the protein CSASSQGLQETQYF.

This rearrangement joins TRBV29-1 to TRBJ1-4; D not resolved. The germline gives CDR1 SQVTM, CDR2 ANQGSEA. CDR3 length: 12 amino acids. V was trimmed by 5 bases and J by 0 bases, leaving 4 bases between them. CDR3 bases: TGCAGCGTTTATGCAACTAATGAAAAACTGTTTTTT. This encodes CSVYATNEKLFF.

The J gene is TRBJ2-5, the V gene TRBV20-1; no clear D gene. The V gene lost 5 bases and the J gene lost 5 bases, with 9 bases spanning the gap. CDR1 is DFQATT and CDR2 is SNEGSKA in the germline V gene (reference sequence). The CDR3 is made up of 11 amino acids. The CDR3 here is CSAPRSETQYF. The CDR3 DNA sequence: TGCAGTGCTCCTAGGAGCGAGACCCAGTACTTC.

CDR3 coding DNA: TGTGCCAGCAGCCAACCGCGGACAGGGGTCTACGAGCAGTACTTC. It codes for CASSQPRTGVYEQYF. This chain connects TRBV14 to TRBJ2-7; 9 bases map to TRBD1. This CDR3 has 15 amino acids. Germline V CDR1 and CDR2: SGHDN, FVKESK. The V and J ends lost 2 bases and 3 bases, in that order; junction bases with no gene match: 5.

This chain links TRBV20-1 with TRBJ2-7; 8 bases agree with TRBD2. Germline values: CDR1 DFQATT, CDR2 SNEGSKA (reference sequence). This CDR3 has 15 amino acids. V was pared by 1 base and J by 0 bases, with 5 bases of the junction left unmatched. CDR3 coding DNA: TGCAGTGCTAGAGGGGAGCGGGGGAACTCCTACGAGCAGTACTTC. Residues: CSARGERGNSYEQYF.

The sample holds many counts of this clonotype. The chain couples TRBV6-5 to TRBJ1-6; TRBD1 matches 7 bases. The trim removed 5 bases at V and 7 bases at J, leaving 11 bases unmatched. The germline V gene encodes CDR1 MNHEY and CDR2 SVGAGI. This CDR3 region has 16 residues. The CDR3 sequence: CASSPTPTGNNSPLHF. DNA of the CDR3: TGTGCCAGCAGTCCCACCCCGACAGGGAACAATTCACCCCTCCACTTT.

The V gene is TRBV30, the J gene TRBJ2-1, with D perhaps matching TRBD1 (6 bases). This CDR3 spans 15 amino acids. V lost 2 bases and J 9 bases, leaving 20 bases between the germline ends. CDR1 GTSNPN and CDR2 SVGIG come from the germline V gene (reference sequence). The CDR3: CAWSRGSSRGFEQFF. The CDR3 DNA is TGTGCCTGGAGTAGGGGGTCTAGCCGGGGATTTGAGCAGTTCTTC.